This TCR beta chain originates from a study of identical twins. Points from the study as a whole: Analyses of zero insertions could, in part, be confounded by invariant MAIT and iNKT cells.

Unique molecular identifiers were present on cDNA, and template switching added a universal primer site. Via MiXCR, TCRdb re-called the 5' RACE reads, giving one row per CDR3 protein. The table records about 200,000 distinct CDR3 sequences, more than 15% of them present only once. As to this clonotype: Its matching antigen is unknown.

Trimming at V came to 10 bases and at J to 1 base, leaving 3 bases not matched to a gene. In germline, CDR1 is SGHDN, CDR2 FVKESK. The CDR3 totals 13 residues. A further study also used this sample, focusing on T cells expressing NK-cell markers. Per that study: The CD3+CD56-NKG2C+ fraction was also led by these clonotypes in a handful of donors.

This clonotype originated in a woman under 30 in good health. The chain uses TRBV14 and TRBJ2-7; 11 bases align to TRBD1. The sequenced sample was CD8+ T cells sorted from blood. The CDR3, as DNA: TGTGCCACCGGACAGGGGGCTTCCTACGAGCAGTACTTC. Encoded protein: CATGQGASYEQYF.